This T cell receptor beta chain was found in a study of blood T cell repertoires in COVID-19. TCRdb's copy holds only in-frame clones and misses some; the assay was immunoSEQ multiplex PCR. The sample contains around 200,000 clones, approximately 90% of which appear only once. The V end was cut by 4 bases, the J end by 0 bases, with 14 bases between. CDR3 length: 16 amino acids. Germline V gene data show CDR1 as SGDLS and CDR2 as YYNGEE. The chain couples TRBV9 to TRBJ1-5, with D uncertain. Sequences were obtained from peripheral blood. The clonotype comes from a man aged 55 to 70 who had recovered from COVID-19. CDR3 nucleotides: TGTGCCAGCAGCCCGGGGTCAGCTTATAGCAATCAGCCCCAGCATTTT. It codes for CASSPGSAYSNQPQHF.